The entry below describes one TCR beta chain. Its antigen is unidentified. This sample stems from a study of post-analysis software for immune sequencing data. Carried by the TCR beta cDNA libraries were unique molecular identifiers. TCRdb independently ran MiXCR on the PCR reads; one entry per CDR3 protein. Among some 450,000 distinct CDR3 sequences, less than 45% were seen once, and the ten largest hold 9.5% to 13%. The CDR3 totals 13 residues. Germline CDR1 reads SGHTA; CDR2 reads FQGTGA. Trimming removed 5 bases from V and 5 bases from J, with 12 bases in between. Broader study findings: About five TRBV segments were more frequent in patients than controls; TRBV5-6, TRBV5-1 and TRBV20-1 belonged to this group. Controls showed significantly higher normalized Chao1 diversity than did multiple sclerosis patients.

This chain uses TRBV7-3 with TRBJ2-5; D may be TRBD2 (5 bases). This TCR came from a girl aged 10-17 years with multiple sclerosis. Sample: blood. CDR3 loop: CASSPKSGETQYF. In DNA form, the CDR3 reads TGTGCCAGCAGCCCAAAATCGGGGGAGACCCAGTACTTC.